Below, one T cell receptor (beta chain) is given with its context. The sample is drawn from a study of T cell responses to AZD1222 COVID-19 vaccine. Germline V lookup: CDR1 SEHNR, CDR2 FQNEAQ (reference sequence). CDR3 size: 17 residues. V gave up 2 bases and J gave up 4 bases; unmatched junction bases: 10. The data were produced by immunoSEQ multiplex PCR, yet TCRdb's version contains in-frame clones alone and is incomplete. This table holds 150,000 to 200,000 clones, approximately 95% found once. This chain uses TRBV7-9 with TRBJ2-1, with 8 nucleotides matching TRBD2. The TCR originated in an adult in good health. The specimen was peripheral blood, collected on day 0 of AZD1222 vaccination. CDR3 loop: CASSLSPRTSSYNEQFF. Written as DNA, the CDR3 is TGTGCCAGCAGCTTATCCCCCCGGACTAGCAGTTACAATGAGCAGTTCTTC.